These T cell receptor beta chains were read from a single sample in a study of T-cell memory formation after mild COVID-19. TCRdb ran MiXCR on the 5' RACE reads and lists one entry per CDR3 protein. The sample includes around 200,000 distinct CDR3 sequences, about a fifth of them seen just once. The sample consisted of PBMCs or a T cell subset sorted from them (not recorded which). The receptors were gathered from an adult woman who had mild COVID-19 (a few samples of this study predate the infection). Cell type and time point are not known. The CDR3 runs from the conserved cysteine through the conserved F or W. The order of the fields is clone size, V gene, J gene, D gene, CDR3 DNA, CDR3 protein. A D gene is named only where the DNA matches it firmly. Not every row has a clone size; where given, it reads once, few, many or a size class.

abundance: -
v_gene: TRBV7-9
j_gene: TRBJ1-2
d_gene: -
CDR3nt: TGTGCCAGCAGCTTCAGTCCGGGGAGCATCTATGGCTACACCTTC
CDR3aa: CASSFSPGSIYGYTF

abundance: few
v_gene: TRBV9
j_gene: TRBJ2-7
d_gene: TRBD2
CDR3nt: TGTGCCAGCAGCCCCGGGGGGGTCACGAAGGGGCAGTACTTC
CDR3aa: CASSPGGVTKGQYF

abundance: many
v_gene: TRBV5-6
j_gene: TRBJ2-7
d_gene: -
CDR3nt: TGTGCCAGCAGCTTGATGGGCTACGAGCAGTACTTC
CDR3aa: CASSLMGYEQYF

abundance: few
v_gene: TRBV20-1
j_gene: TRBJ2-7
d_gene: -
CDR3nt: TGCAGTGCTCGAACTCTCAGCTCCTACGAGCAGTACTTC
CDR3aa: CSARTLSSYEQYF

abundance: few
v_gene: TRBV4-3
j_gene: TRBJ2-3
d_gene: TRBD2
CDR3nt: TGCGCCAGCAGCCAAGAGAGACAGCGGGAGCGGTTCGGCACAGATACGCAGTATTTT
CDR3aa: CASSQERQRERFGTDTQYF

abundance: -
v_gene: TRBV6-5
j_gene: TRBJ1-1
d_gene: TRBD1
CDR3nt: TGTGCCAGCAACCGGGACAGTAACACTGAAGCTTTCTTT
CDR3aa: CASNRDSNTEAFF

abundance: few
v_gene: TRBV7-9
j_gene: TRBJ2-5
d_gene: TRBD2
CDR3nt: TGTGCCAGCAGCCCGGCGCTAGCGGGGGTAGAGACCCAGTACTTC
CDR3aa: CASSPALAGVETQYF

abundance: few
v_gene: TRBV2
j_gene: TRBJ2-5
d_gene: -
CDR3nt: TGTGCCAGCAGCGAGGGGTACCAAGAGACCCAGTACTTC
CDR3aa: CASSEGYQETQYF

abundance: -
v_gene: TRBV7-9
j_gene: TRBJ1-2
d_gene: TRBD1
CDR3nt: TGTGCCAGCAGCTTAGGGACAGGGGGCGACTACACCTTC
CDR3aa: CASSLGTGGDYTF

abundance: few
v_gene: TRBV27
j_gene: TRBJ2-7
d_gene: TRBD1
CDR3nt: TGTGCCAGCAGTTCGACAGGGTTCGAGCAGTACTTC
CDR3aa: CASSSTGFEQYF